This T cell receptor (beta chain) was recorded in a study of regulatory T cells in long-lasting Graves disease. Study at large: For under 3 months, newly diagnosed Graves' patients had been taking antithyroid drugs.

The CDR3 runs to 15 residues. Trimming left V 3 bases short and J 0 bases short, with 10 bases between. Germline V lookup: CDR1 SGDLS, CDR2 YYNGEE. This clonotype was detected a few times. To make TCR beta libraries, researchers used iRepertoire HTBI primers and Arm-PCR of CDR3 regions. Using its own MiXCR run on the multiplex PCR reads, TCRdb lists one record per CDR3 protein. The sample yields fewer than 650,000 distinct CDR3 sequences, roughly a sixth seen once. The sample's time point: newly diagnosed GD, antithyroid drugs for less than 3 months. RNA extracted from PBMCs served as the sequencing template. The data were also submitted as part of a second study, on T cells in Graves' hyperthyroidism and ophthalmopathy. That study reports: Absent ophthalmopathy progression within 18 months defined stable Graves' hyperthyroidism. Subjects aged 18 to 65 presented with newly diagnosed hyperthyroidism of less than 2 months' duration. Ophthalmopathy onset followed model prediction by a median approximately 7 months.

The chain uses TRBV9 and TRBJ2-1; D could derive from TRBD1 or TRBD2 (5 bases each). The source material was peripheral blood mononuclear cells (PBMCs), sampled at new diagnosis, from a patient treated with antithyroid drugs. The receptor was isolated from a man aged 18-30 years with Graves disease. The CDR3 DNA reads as TGTGCCAGCAGCGGAGAGGGGAGCTCCTACAATGAGCAGTTCTTC. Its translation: CASSGEGSSYNEQFF.